These T cell receptor beta chains were read from a single sample in a study of immune evolution from preneoplasia to lung adenocarcinoma. Clones were sequenced by immunoSEQ multiplex PCR, and TCRdb holds only the in-frame ones, with some missing. The sample contains 12,000 to 15,000 clones, roughly 85% of which appear only once. Sequencing input: FFPE lung adenocarcinoma in situ tissue. These receptors originate from a donor older than 65 with lung adenocarcinoma. The CDR3 runs from the conserved cysteine through the conserved F or W. The D gene is left open where the match is weak. The size field is filled for only some rows; it gives once, few, many or a size class.

>.|TRBJ2-7|.|TRBV29-1
TGCAGCGTTGACGAGGAATACGAGCAGTACTTC
CSVDEEYEQYF
>TRBD1|TRBJ2-4|.|TRBV7-9
TGTGCCAGCAGCACGACAGGGTTTGGCATTCAGTACTTC
CASSTTGFGIQYF
>.|TRBJ2-6|.|TRBV6-5
TGTGCCAGCAGTTACTCCCACTCTGGGGCCAACGTCCTGACTTTC
CASSYSHSGANVLTF
>TRBD2|TRBJ2-2|.|TRBV9
TGTGCCAGCAGCGAGACAGGACTAGCGGGGCCGAACACCGGGGAGCTGTTTTTT
CASSETGLAGPNTGELFF
>TRBD2|TRBJ2-1|.|TRBV18
TGTGCCAGCTCACCGATCGGACTAGCGGGTTACAATGAGCAGTTCTTC
CASSPIGLAGYNEQFF
>TRBD2|TRBJ2-7|.|TRBV7-8
TGTGCCAGCAGCGCGCGGACTAGCGGACCCTACGAGCAGTACTTC
CASSARTSGPYEQYF
>.|TRBJ1-1|.|TRBV27
TGTGCCAGCAGTTTCAACCCCATTGGGAACACTGAAGCTTTCTTT
CASSFNPIGNTEAFF
>.|TRBJ1-2|.|TRBV5-1
TGCGCCAGCAGCCTAACCGGGATCCCCGAGTATGGCTACACCTTC
CASSLTGIPEYGYTF
>.|TRBJ2-7|.|TRBV14
TGTGCCAGCAGCCAAATAGGGGGTCGGGGTTACGAGCAGTACTTC
CASSQIGGRGYEQYF
>.|TRBJ1-4|once|TRBV6-6
TGTGCCAGCAGAACCACCGGGGCCCACTCTGAAAAACTGTTTTTT
CASRTTGAHSEKLFF
>.|TRBJ1-1|.|TRBV30
TGTGCCTGGAGTGTAGGGGGGGGCACTGAAGCTTTCTTT
CAWSVGGGTEAFF
>.|TRBJ2-7|.|TRBV18
TGTGCCAGCTCACCTTGGACTACCGGCGGTGAGCAGTACTTC
CASSPWTTGGEQYF
>TRBD2|TRBJ2-3|.|TRBV5-4
TGTGCCAGCAGCTTGGATCCAGCGGGAGGGCAAGGTACGCAGTATTTT
CASSLDPAGGQGTQYF
>.|TRBJ2-7|.|TRBV6-6
TGTGCCAGCATCTCGCGTGATAGATCCTACGAGCAGTACTTC
CASISRDRSYEQYF
>.|TRBJ2-1|.|TRBV27
TGTGCCAGCAGAATCGCGGGGAAGCAGTTCTTC
CASRIAGKQFF
>.|TRBJ2-5|.|TRBV7-6
TGTGCCAGCAGCTTAGTAGGTTTGGAGACCCAGTACTTC
CASSLVGLETQYF
>.|TRBJ2-3|.|TRBV28
TGTGCCAGTAATGAGAGGGCTGCTAGCGGCACAGATACGCAGTATTTT
CASNERAASGTDTQYF
>.|TRBJ1-2|.|TRBV7-2
TGTGCCAGCAGCTTATATGCAGGGGCCGGCTATGGCTACACCTTC
CASSLYAGAGYGYTF
>.|TRBJ2-5|.|TRBV15
TGTGCCACCAGCAGAGGTCTAAGGGGGGAGACCCAGTACTTC
CATSRGLRGETQYF
>.|TRBJ1-5|.|TRBV5-6
TGTGCCAGCAGCTCGAAGGGGGGGGGTAGACCCCAGCATTTT
CASSSKGGGRPQHF
>.|TRBJ2-7|.|TRBV6-6
TGTGCCAGCAGTTACTCGAGCATCAGGGACGACGAGCAGTACTTC
CASSYSSIRDDEQYF
>TRBD1|TRBJ1-2|.|TRBV18
TGTGCCAGCTCACCCGGGACAGGGGGTGACTATGGCTACACCTTC
CASSPGTGGDYGYTF
>.|TRBJ2-5|.|TRBV28
TGTGCCAGCAGCCCCCCGGGACTGCGGTTGGAGACCCAGTACTTC
CASSPPGLRLETQYF
>TRBD2|TRBJ2-5|.|TRBV7-2
TGTGCCAGCAGCAGCGGGGTCCGACCCCAAGAGACCCAGTACTTC
CASSSGVRPQETQYF
>TRBD2|TRBJ2-7|.|TRBV10-3
TGTGCCAGTAAGCGGGAGGGACTATACGAGCAGTACTTC
CASKREGLYEQYF
>TRBD1|TRBJ1-3|.|TRBV5-6
TGTGCCAGCAGCCCGGCAGGGGGAGCTGGAAACACCATATATTTT
CASSPAGGAGNTIYF
>.|TRBJ1-1|.|TRBV18
TGTGCCAGCTCACCAGGGACAACAAACACTGAAGCTTTCTTT
CASSPGTTNTEAFF